This T cell receptor beta chain was captured by sequencing in a study of T cells after yellow fever vaccination. TCRdb independently ran MiXCR on the 5' RACE reads; one entry per CDR3 protein. This sample has approximately 260,000 distinct CDR3 sequences, with 13% found just once. Trimming removed 4 bases from V and 2 bases from J, with 7 bases in between. The CDR3 sequence is 13 residues long. Germline assignment: CDR1 KGHDR and CDR2 SFDVKD. The specimen was CD4+ T cells sorted from PBMCs, collected 45 days after the yellow fever booster vaccination. The J gene is TRBJ2-5, the V gene TRBV24-1; D call uncertain. The receptor comes from a man younger than 45 who received the YFV17D yellow fever vaccine. CDR3 residues: CATSDRHQETQYF. CDR3 in DNA: TGTGCCACCAGTGACAGACATCAAGAGACCCAGTACTTC.